This is a list of T cell receptor beta chains from one sample in a study of spatial heterogeneity in lung cancer. MiXCR, run by TCRdb on the 5' RACE reads, gives a single entry per CDR3 protein. The data contain more than 75,000 distinct CDR3 sequences, roughly a fifth of them seen just once; the ten biggest clones take up 21%. The specimen comprised PBMCs, sampled at follow-up. The receptor set was obtained from a male donor with early-stage non-small cell lung cancer. Each CDR3 is given with its conserved first and last residue. Each record gives: V gene, J gene, D gene, clone size, CDR3 DNA, CDR3 protein. The D gene is left open where the match is weak. Part of the rows lack a size; the others show once, few, many or a class for expanded clones.

V gene: TRBV6-5
J gene: TRBJ2-5
D gene: -
clone size: few
CDR3 DNA: TGTGCCAGCAGTTACACAGGGAACGAAGAGACCCAGTACTTC
CDR3 protein: CASSYTGNEETQYF

V gene: TRBV7-9
J gene: TRBJ2-2
D gene: TRBD2
clone size: -
CDR3 DNA: TGTGCCAGCAGCGCCGCTACTAGCGGAGAGGGCGGGGAGCTGTTTTTT
CDR3 protein: CASSAATSGEGGELFF

V gene: TRBV7-2
J gene: TRBJ2-3
D gene: TRBD2
clone size: few
CDR3 DNA: TGTGCCAGCAGCCGACGAGGACTAGCGGGAGGTACAGATACGCAGTATTTT
CDR3 protein: CASSRRGLAGGTDTQYF

V gene: TRBV6-2/TRBV6-3
J gene: TRBJ1-5
D gene: -
clone size: many
CDR3 DNA: TGTGCCAGCAGTTCACCGAGGGCATTGGGCCAGCCCCAGCATTTT
CDR3 protein: CASSSPRALGQPQHF

V gene: TRBV15
J gene: TRBJ1-1
D gene: -
clone size: -
CDR3 DNA: TGTGCCACCAGCAGAGGACATACGGGAATGAACACTGAAGCTTTCTTT
CDR3 protein: CATSRGHTGMNTEAFF

V gene: TRBV20-1
J gene: TRBJ1-1
D gene: -
clone size: few
CDR3 DNA: TGCAGTGCTAGAAAGGGGCCGGACACTGAAGCTTTCTTT
CDR3 protein: CSARKGPDTEAFF

V gene: TRBV5-1
J gene: TRBJ2-3
D gene: -
clone size: -
CDR3 DNA: TGCGCCAGCAGCTCCCAAGGGGGGACTAGCACAGATACGCAGTATTTT
CDR3 protein: CASSSQGGTSTDTQYF

V gene: TRBV5-1
J gene: TRBJ2-2
D gene: TRBD2
clone size: many
CDR3 DNA: TGCGCCAGCAGCGGGACTAGCGGAGACACCGGGGAGCTGTTTTTT
CDR3 protein: CASSGTSGDTGELFF

V gene: TRBV30
J gene: TRBJ1-2
D gene: -
clone size: many
CDR3 DNA: TGTGCCTGGAGTGTAAAACAGTCCCAGACCTATGGCTACACCTTC
CDR3 protein: CAWSVKQSQTYGYTF

V gene: TRBV18
J gene: TRBJ1-3
D gene: -
clone size: -
CDR3 DNA: TGTGCCAGCTCACCACTCCAGGGACAAGGAAACACCATATATTTT
CDR3 protein: CASSPLQGQGNTIYF

V gene: TRBV20-1
J gene: TRBJ1-1
D gene: -
clone size: few
CDR3 DNA: TGCAGTGCTAGAGATGCCTACGGGCTGAACACTGAAGCTTTCTTT
CDR3 protein: CSARDAYGLNTEAFF

V gene: TRBV4-3
J gene: TRBJ1-1
D gene: -
clone size: many
CDR3 DNA: TGCGCCAGCAGCCAAGACGGCAGACTGAACACTGAAGCTTTCTTT
CDR3 protein: CASSQDGRLNTEAFF

V gene: TRBV5-5
J gene: TRBJ1-3
D gene: -
clone size: -
CDR3 DNA: TGTGCCAGCAGGGATCCCGGAAGGGCTGGAAACACCATATATTTT
CDR3 protein: CASRDPGRAGNTIYF

V gene: TRBV20-1
J gene: TRBJ2-5
D gene: TRBD1
clone size: few
CDR3 DNA: TGCAGTGCCAACGGACAGGGGGAGACCCAGTACTTC
CDR3 protein: CSANGQGETQYF

V gene: TRBV5-1
J gene: TRBJ1-2
D gene: -
clone size: few
CDR3 DNA: TGCGCCAGCAGCTTAGATAGAGGGAGCGGCTACACCTTC
CDR3 protein: CASSLDRGSGYTF

V gene: TRBV12-3/TRBV12-4
J gene: TRBJ2-1
D gene: TRBD2
clone size: few
CDR3 DNA: TGTGCCAGCAGTTCTCCCTGGGGAGGGGACAATGAGCAGTTCTTC
CDR3 protein: CASSSPWGGDNEQFF

V gene: TRBV7-3
J gene: TRBJ2-1
D gene: -
clone size: many
CDR3 DNA: TGTGCCAGCAGCCTTTTACCTGTCGATGAGCAGTTCTTC
CDR3 protein: CASSLLPVDEQFF

V gene: TRBV7-3
J gene: TRBJ2-4
D gene: -
clone size: few
CDR3 DNA: TGTGCCAGCAGCTTAACCCTTCCGCTTCCAGACATATTAGCCAAAAACATTCAGTACTTC
CDR3 protein: CASSLTLPLPDILAKNIQYF

V gene: TRBV11-1
J gene: TRBJ2-7
D gene: -
clone size: -
CDR3 DNA: TGTGCCAGCAGCCAAACTGGAGGGGGGCAGTACTTC
CDR3 protein: CASSQTGGGQYF

V gene: TRBV20-1
J gene: TRBJ2-1
D gene: TRBD1
clone size: -
CDR3 DNA: TGCAGTGCTGACAGGGATAGGACCTACAATGAGCAGTTCTTC
CDR3 protein: CSADRDRTYNEQFF